This record looks at one TCR beta chain sequence and its context. CDR3 length: 15 amino acids. Germline V lookup: CDR1 MNHEY, CDR2 SVGAGI. The V and J ends lost 5 bases and 5 bases, in that order; junction bases with no gene match: 6. Primers for the PCR totalled 60 Vbeta and 13 Jbeta. The assay was immunoSEQ multiplex PCR, and TCRdb's table has in-frame clones only and misses some. The table shows about 120,000 clones, with about 70% occurring only once. This entry is derived from a study of cytomegalovirus exposure and HLA in healthy donors. The J gene is TRBJ2-2, the V gene TRBV6-5; 9 positions match TRBD1. The TCR sequence derives from a human donor in good health. The sample taken for sequencing was PBMCs. CDR3 DNA: TGTGCCAGCAGTATAACAGGGGGCTGGACCGGGGAGCTGTTTTTT. Translation: CASSITGGWTGELFF.